These 21 T cell receptor beta chains were all obtained from the same sample, sequenced in a study of CD8 T cells in Susac syndrome (dated 2019 in TCRdb). Libraries were built with the immunoSEQ multiplex PCR assay. RNA was extracted using the RNeasy kit, and roughly 0.5 to 1 microgram was reverse transcribed with random hexamers. The public sequencing data were trimmed at Q25 with fastp and processed into clonotypes with MiXCR by TCRdb, which kept only in-frame beta chains. Entries are consolidated by CDR3 protein sequence, retaining the most common genes and DNA. For this sample there are some 180,000 distinct CDR3 sequences; around 96% appear just once. Of the sample, about 0.1% is held by the ten largest clones. The sample was CD4+ T cells from PBMCs. Every receptor here comes from a human donor in good health.

V and J are TRBV3-1 and TRBJ2-1; a weak D match, TRBD2 (5 bases). The V end lost 2 bases, the J end lost 3 bases, and 11 bases lay between the germline ends. The germline CDR1 and CDR2 sequences are LGHDT and YNNKEL (reference sequence). The CDR3 loop spans 15 amino acids. The CDR3 DNA is TGTGCCAGCAGCCAACAACTAGAAAGCTACAATGAGCAGTTCTTC. Encoded protein: CASSQQLESYNEQFF.

The chain has TRBV28 and TRBJ1-5, with TRBD1 as a possible D gene (5 bases). In germline, CDR1 is MDHEN, CDR2 SYDVKM. V gave up 2 bases and J gave up 5 bases, with 10 bases separating them. This CDR3 region has 14 residues. CDR3 protein: CASSLPGGDQPQHF. In DNA form, the CDR3 reads TGTGCCAGCAGTTTACCCGGGGGTGATCAGCCCCAGCATTTT.

This clonotype was picked up one time. The rearrangement uses TRBV6-1 and TRBJ1-1; D is unclear. Germline-derived CDR1 and CDR2 are MNHNS and SASEGT. CDR3 length equals 13 residues. Trimming shortened V by 6 bases and J by 0 bases, and 8 bases separated the two germline ends. The CDR3 loop reads CASSASLNTEAFF. Written as DNA, the CDR3 is TGTGCCAGCAGCGCCAGTTTGAACACTGAAGCTTTCTTT.

The V call is TRBV29-1, the J call TRBJ1-3; no clear D gene. CDR1 is SQVTM and CDR2 is ANQGSEA in the germline V gene. The CDR3 has 12 amino acids. Trimming left V 7 bases short and J 0 bases short, with 7 bases between. CDR3 coding DNA: TGCAGCGCTACAGACTCTGGAAACACCATATATTTT. Its protein product is CSATDSGNTIYF.

V gene TRBV20-1 combines with J gene TRBJ1-5, with a possible D match to TRBD1 (5 bases). The V and J ends lost 2 bases and 7 bases respectively, with 15 bases between them. CDR3 size: 14 residues. From germline, CDR1 is DFQATT and CDR2 SNEGSKA (reference sequence). Written as DNA, the CDR3 is TGCAGTGCTAGACCTACAGGCCCGGGGCAGCCCCAGCATTTT. Its protein product is CSARPTGPGQPQHF.

This clonotype was found once. The rearrangement uses TRBV6-1 and TRBJ2-6; possibly TRBD1 for D (7 bases). Germline values: CDR1 MNHNS, CDR2 SASEGT. V dropped 5 bases and J dropped 4 bases, with 21 bases sitting between them. There are 18 residues in the CDR3. The CDR3 DNA follows: TGTGCCAGCAGTACCCCAGGGGGGCTGGGTACCGGGGCCAACGTCCTGACTTTC. Residues: CASSTPGGLGTGANVLTF.

This chain connects TRBV6-2 or TRBV6-3 to TRBJ2-5; 10 bases are shared with TRBD2. Germline lookup yields CDR1 MNHEY and CDR2 SVGEGT. The V and J ends lost 5 bases and 2 bases, in that order; junction bases with no gene match: 5. The CDR3 consists of 15 residues. CDR3 DNA: TGTGCCAGCAGTCCCCCGGGACTAGCGCAAGAGACCCAGTACTTC. Its protein product is CASSPPGLAQETQYF.

The chain is built from TRBV20-1 and TRBJ2-3; 13 bases map to TRBD2. Germline trimming cut 5 bases from V and 1 base from J; bases unmatched to any gene: 0. The CDR3 is made up of 14 amino acids. Germline CDR1 reads DFQATT; CDR2 reads SNEGSKA (reference sequence). The chain's CDR3 is CSAGTSGGTDTQYF. The CDR3 DNA sequence: TGCAGTGCTGGGACTAGCGGGGGCACAGATACGCAGTATTTT.

The J gene is TRBJ1-2, the V gene TRBV24-1; the match to TRBD1 covers 11 bases. CDR1 and CDR2 (germline): KGHDR, SFDVKD. CDR3 size: 13 residues. With V trimmed by 10 bases and J by 5 bases, 5 bases remained unmatched. CDR3 DNA: TGTGCCACTCAGGGGGACAGGGGGTATGGCTACACCTTC. Translated: CATQGDRGYGYTF.

The V and J genes are TRBV24-1 and TRBJ2-3; 8 nucleotides align to TRBD1. J gave up 4 bases and V 3 bases, and 8 bases lay outside the gene matches. CDR3 length: 16 residues. Germline-derived CDR1 and CDR2 are KGHDR and SFDVKD. DNA for the CDR3: TGTGCCACCAGTGATGGACAGGGCGAGTATGCAGATACGCAGTATTTT. Translation gives CATSDGQGEYADTQYF.

In this sample, this clonotype turned up once. This CDR3 reads CASSPGTGFRETQYF. The CDR3 nucleotides read TGTGCCAGCAGTCCGGGGACAGGGTTTCGGGAGACCCAGTACTTC. The chain employs TRBV12-3 or TRBV12-4 and TRBJ2-5; TRBD1 aligns across 9 bases. CDR3 length equals 15 residues. V was pared by 5 bases and J by 5 bases, with 9 bases of the junction left unmatched.

The chain links TRBV6-2 or TRBV6-3 to TRBJ2-7; the D gene is possibly TRBD2 (6 bases). The CDR3 has 18 residues. With 0 bases removed from V and 4 bases from J, the gap between germline ends came to 22 bases. Germline V CDR1 and CDR2: MNHEY, SVGEGT. The CDR3 region is CASSYSPLKPGTPYEQYF. As DNA, the CDR3 is TGTGCCAGCAGTTACTCCCCTTTGAAACCCGGGACTCCTTACGAGCAGTACTTC.

This chain joins TRBV28 and TRBJ2-7; D unresolved. The V and J ends lost 4 bases and 6 bases respectively, with 16 bases between them. CDR1 MDHEN and CDR2 SYDVKM come from the germline V gene. The CDR3 is 14 residues long. The CDR3 region is CASSSPRTKVEQYF. CDR3 nucleotides: TGTGCCAGCAGTTCCCCGCGAACCAAGGTCGAGCAGTACTTC.

The chain recombines TRBV16 with TRBJ1-2; maybe TRBD1 (5 bases). Germline CDR1 and CDR2: KGHSY and FQNENV. The CDR3 has 15 amino acids. V lost 0 bases and J 4 bases, leaving 12 bases between the germline ends. The CDR3 reads CASSQSIGVSYGYTF. For the CDR3, the DNA is TGTGCCAGCAGCCAATCTATAGGGGTTTCCTATGGCTACACCTTC.

V usage is TRBV20-1 and J usage is TRBJ2-3; 13 bases agree with TRBD2. CDR1 and CDR2 (germline): DFQATT, SNEGSKA (reference sequence). Trimming removed 6 bases from V and 5 bases from J; junction bases left unmatched: 8. The CDR3 loop spans 15 amino acids. The CDR3 sequence: CSAPGLAGVIDTQYF. Written as DNA, the CDR3 is TGCAGTGCACCCGGACTAGCGGGAGTCATAGATACGCAGTATTTT.

The chain employs TRBV18 and TRBJ1-1, with TRBD1 matching 12 bases. The CDR3 is 15 residues long. Germline CDR1 is KGHSH and CDR2 is LQKENI. The J segment lost 5 bases and the V segment lost 5 bases, leaving 6 bases of the junction unmatched. The CDR3 reads CASSFGTGGKTEAFF. CDR3 nucleotides: TGTGCCAGCTCATTCGGGACAGGGGGCAAAACTGAAGCTTTCTTT.

J is TRBJ1-2 and V is TRBV20-1; D remains ambiguous. Germline assignment: CDR1 DFQATT and CDR2 SNEGSKA (reference sequence). The CDR3 sequence is 13 residues long. V was trimmed by 0 bases and J by 4 bases, leaving 9 bases between them. As DNA, the CDR3 is TGCAGTGCTAGAGATAGAGTTTTCTATGGCTACACCTTC. Protein product: CSARDRVFYGYTF.

The V and J genes are TRBV6-5 and TRBJ2-5; D is uncertain. The CDR3 spans 14 residues. Germline CDR1 MNHEY, CDR2 SVGAGI. Between the trimmed V and J ends, which lost 7 bases and 2 bases, there was a span of 14 bases. The CDR3 reads CASIGSMEQETQYF. The CDR3, as DNA: TGTGCCAGCATAGGTAGCATGGAACAAGAGACCCAGTACTTC.

A few counts support this clonotype. The chain is built from TRBV20-1 and TRBJ2-2; tentative D call: TRBD2 (6 bases). The ends were cut back, 3 bases at V and 1 base at J, with 9 bases in the middle. This CDR3 comprises 14 residues. Looked up from germline, CDR1 is DFQATT and CDR2 is SNEGSKA (reference sequence). The CDR3 region is CSARTGGNTGELFF. The CDR3 nucleotides are TGCAGTGCTAGGACCGGGGGGAACACCGGGGAGCTGTTTTTT.

The CDR3 loop reads CSAPAGGYNEQFF. The DNA for the CDR3 is TGCAGTGCTCCAGCGGGAGGCTACAATGAGCAGTTCTTC. The genes are TRBV20-1 and TRBJ2-1, with 9 nucleotides matching TRBD2. This CDR3 has 13 residues. Germline CDR1 is DFQATT and CDR2 is SNEGSKA (reference sequence). J gave up 3 bases and V 5 bases, and 2 bases lay outside the gene matches.

The genes are TRBV2 and TRBJ2-1, with 10 bases identical to TRBD2. Germline-derived CDR1 and CDR2 are SNHLY and FYNNEI. The CDR3 has 15 amino acids. V lost 5 bases and J lost 10; bases outside the gene matches: 11. The CDR3 region has the DNA TGTGCCAGCAGTAAAAACCTAGCGGGAGAGGGGGAGCAGTTCTTC. Amino acid sequence: CASSKNLAGEGEQFF.